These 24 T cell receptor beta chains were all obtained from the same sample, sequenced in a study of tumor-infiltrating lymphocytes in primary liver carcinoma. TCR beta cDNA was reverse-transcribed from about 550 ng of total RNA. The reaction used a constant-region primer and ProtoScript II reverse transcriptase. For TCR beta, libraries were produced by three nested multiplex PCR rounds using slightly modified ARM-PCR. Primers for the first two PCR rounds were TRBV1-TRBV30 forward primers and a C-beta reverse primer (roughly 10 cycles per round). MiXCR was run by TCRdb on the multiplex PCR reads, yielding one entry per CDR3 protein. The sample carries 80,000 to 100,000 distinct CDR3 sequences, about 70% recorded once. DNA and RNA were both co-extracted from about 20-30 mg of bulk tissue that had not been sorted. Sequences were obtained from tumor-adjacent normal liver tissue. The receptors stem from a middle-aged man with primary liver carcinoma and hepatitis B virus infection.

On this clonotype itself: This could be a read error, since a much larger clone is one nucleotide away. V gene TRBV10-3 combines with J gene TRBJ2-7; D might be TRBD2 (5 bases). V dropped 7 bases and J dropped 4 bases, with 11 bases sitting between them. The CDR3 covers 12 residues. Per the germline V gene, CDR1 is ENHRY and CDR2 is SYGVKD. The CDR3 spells CAINEREYEQYF. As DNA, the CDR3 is TGTGCCATCAATGAAAGGGAGTACGAGCAGTACTTC.

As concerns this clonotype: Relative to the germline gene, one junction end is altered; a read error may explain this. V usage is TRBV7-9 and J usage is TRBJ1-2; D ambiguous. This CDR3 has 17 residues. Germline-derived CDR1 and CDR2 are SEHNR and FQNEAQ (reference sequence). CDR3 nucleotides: TGTGCCAACAGCTTAGTTCTCTCGGCAGGACTACCCAATGGCTACACCTTC. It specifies CANSLVLSAGLPNGYTF.

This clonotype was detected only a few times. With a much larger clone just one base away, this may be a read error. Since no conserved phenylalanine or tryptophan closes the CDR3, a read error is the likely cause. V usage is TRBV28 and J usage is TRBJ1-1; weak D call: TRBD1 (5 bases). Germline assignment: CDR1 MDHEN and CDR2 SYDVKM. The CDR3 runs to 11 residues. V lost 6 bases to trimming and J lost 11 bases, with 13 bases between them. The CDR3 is CASSRDRVAFL. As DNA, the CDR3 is TGTGCCAGCAGCCGGGACCGCGTGGCTTTCTTG.

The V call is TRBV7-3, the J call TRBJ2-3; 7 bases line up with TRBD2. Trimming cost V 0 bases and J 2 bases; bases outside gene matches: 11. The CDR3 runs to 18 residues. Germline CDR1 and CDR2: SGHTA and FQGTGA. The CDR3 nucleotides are TGTGCCAGCAGCTTAACCCATGGACTAGGGACCTCCACAGATACGCAGTATTTT. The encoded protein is CASSLTHGLGTSTDTQYF.

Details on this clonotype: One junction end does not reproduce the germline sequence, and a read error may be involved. The CDR3 DNA reads as TGTGCCAGCAGCTTAAGGGGGGGACTAGCGTCGTATGAGGCCAATGTCCTGACTTTC. Residues: CASSLRGGLASYEANVLTF. The chain has TRBV7-3 and TRBJ2-6, with TRBD2 matching 10 bases. Per germline, CDR1 SGHTA and CDR2 FQGTGA. The CDR3 sequence is 19 residues long.

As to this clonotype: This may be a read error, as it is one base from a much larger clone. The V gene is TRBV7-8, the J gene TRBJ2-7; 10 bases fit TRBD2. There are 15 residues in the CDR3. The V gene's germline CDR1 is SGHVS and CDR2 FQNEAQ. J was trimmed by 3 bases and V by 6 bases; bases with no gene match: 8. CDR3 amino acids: CASSFPLAGGYEQYF. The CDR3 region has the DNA TGTGCCAGCAGTTTTCCTTTAGCGGGAGGCTACGAGCAGTACTTC.

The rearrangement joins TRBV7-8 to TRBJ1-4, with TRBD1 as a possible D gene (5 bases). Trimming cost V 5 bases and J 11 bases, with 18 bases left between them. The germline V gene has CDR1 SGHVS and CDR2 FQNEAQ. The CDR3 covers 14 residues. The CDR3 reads CASSPADGKGKLFF. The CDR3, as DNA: TGTGCCAGCAGCCCAGCAGACGGGAAGGGGAAACTGTTTTTT.

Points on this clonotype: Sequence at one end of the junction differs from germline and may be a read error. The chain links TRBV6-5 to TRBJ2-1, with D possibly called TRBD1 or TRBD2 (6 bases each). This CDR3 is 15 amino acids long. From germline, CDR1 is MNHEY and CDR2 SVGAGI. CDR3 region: CASTYSRGVGHVQFF. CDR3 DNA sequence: TGTGCCAGCACTTACTCGAGGGGGGTGGGTCATGTGCAGTTCTTC.

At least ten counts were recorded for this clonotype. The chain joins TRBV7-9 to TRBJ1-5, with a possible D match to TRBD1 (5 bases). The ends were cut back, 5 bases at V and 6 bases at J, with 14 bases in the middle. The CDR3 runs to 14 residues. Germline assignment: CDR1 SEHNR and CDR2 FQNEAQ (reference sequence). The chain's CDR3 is CASSDGTAGQPQHF. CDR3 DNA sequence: TGTGCCAGCAGCGATGGGACGGCGGGTCAGCCCCAGCATTTT. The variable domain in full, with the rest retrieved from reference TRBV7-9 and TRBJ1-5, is DTGVSQNPRHKITKRGQNVTFRCDPISEHNRLYWYRQTLGQGPEFLTYFQNEAQLEKSRLLSDRFSAERPKGSFSTLEIQRTEQGDSAMYLCASSDGTAGQPQHFGDGTRLSIL.

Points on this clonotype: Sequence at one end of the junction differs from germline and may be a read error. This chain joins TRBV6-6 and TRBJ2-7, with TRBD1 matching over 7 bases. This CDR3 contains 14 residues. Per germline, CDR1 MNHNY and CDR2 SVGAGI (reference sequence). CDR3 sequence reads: CASRRDRDEDEQNF. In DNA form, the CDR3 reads TGTGCCAGCAGACGAGACAGGGATGAGGACGAGCAGAACTTC.

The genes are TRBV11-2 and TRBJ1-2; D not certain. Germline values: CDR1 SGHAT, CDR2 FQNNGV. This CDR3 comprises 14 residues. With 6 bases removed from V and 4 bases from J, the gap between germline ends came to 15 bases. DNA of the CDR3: TGTGCCAGCAGTTTTACATGCGTTACCTATGGCTACACCTTC. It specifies CASSFTCVTYGYTF.

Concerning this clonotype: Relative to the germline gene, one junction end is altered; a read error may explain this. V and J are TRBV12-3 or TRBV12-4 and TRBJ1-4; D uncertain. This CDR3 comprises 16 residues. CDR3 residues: CPSSPHDAGSHEKLFF. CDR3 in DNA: TGTCCCAGCAGTCCCCACGATGCCGGTTCGCACGAAAAACTGTTTTTT.

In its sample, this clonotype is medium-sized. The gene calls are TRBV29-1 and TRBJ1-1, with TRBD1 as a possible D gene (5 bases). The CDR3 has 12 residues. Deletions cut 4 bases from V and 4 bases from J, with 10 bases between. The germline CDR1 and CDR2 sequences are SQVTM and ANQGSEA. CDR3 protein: CSVAGDGTEAFF. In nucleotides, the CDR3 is TGCAGCGTTGCTGGGGACGGCACTGAAGCTTTCTTT.

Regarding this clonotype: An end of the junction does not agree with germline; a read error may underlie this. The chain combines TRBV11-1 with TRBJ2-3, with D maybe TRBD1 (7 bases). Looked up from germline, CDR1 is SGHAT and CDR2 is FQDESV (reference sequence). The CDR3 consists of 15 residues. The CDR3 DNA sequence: TGTGCCATCAGCATACGAGGTGCAGGGGGGGATACGCAGTATTTT. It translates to CAISIRGAGGDTQYF.

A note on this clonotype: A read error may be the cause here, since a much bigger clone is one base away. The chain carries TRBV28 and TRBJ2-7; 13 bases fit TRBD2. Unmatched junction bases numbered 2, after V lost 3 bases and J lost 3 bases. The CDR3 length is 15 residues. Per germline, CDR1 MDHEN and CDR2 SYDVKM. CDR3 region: CASSLTSGRSYEQYF. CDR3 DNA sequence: TGTGCCAGCAGTTTGACTAGCGGGAGGAGCTACGAGCAGTACTTC.

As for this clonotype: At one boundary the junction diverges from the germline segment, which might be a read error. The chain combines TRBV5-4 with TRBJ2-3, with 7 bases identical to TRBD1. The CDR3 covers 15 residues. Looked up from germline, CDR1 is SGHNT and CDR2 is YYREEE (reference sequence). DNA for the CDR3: TGTGCCTGCAGCGTAGGGGGCGGCTCACCGAATACGCAGTATTTT. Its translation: CACSVGGGSPNTQYF.

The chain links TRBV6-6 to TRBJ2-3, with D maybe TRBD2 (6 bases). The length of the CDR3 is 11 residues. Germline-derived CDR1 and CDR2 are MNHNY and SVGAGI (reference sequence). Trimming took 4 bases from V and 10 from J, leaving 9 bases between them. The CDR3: CASSSGEAQYF. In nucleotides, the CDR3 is TGTGCCAGCAGTTCGGGGGAGGCGCAGTATTTT.

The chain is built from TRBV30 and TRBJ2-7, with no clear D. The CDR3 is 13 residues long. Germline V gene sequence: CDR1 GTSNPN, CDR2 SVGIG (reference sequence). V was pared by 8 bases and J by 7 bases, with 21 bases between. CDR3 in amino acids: CASSAEAIYEQYF. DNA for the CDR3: TGTGCCAGCTCCGCGGAAGCAATCTATGAGCAGTACTTC.

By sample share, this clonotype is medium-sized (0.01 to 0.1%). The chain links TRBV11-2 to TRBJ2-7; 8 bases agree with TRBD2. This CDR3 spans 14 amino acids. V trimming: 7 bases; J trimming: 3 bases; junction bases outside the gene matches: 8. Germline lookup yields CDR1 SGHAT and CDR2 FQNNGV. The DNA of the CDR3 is TGTGCCAGCACCCGAGCGGGAGTGGGCTACGAGCAGTACTTC. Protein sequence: CASTRAGVGYEQYF.

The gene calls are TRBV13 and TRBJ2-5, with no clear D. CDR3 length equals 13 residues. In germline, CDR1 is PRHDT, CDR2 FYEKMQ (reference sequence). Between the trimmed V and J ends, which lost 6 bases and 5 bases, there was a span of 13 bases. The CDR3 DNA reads TGTGCCAGCAGTTCCAGGCTCGGGGAGACCCAGTACTTC. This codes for CASSSRLGETQYF.

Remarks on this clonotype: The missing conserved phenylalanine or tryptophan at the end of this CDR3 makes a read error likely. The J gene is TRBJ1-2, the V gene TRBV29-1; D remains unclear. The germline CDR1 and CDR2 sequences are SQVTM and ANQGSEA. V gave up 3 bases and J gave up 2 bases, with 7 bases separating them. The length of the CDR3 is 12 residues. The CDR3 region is CSVDFGNYGYTL. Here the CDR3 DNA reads TGCAGCGTTGACTTTGGCAACTATGGCTACACCCTT.

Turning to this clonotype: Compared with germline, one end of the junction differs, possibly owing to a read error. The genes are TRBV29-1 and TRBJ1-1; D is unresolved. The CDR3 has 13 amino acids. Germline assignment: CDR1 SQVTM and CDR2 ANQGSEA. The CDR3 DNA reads TGCAGCGTTGATGCAGCCACGAACACTAAAGCTTTCTTT. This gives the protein CSVDAATNTKAFF.

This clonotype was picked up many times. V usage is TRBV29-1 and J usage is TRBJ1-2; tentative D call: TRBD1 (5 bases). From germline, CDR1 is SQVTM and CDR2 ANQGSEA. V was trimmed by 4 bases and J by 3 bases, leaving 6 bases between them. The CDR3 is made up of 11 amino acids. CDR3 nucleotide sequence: TGCAGCGTTGGACAGCACTATGGCTACACCTTC. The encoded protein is CSVGQHYGYTF.

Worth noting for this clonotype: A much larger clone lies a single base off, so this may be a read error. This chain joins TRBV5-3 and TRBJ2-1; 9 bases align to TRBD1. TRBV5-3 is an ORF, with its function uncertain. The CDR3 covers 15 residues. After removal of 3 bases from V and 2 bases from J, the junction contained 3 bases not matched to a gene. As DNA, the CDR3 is TGTGCCAGAAGCTCCCGGGACAGGGCCTACAATGAGCAGTTCTTC. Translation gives CARSSRDRAYNEQFF.